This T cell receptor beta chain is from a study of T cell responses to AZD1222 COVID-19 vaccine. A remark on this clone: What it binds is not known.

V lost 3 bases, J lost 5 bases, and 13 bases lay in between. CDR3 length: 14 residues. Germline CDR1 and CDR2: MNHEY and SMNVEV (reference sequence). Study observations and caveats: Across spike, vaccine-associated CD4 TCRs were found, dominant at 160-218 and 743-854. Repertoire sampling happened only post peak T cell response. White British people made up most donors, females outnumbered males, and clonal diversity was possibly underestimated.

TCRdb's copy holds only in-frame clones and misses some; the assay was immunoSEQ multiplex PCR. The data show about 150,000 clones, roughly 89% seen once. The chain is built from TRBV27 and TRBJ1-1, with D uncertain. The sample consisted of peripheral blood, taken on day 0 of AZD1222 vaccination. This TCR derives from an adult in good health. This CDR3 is CASSFAAGVTEAFF. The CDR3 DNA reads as TGTGCCAGCAGTTTCGCCGCCGGGGTAACTGAAGCTTTCTTT.